Below are 12 T cell receptor beta chains sequenced from a single sample in a study of blood T cells in healthy people across ages. The second PCR ran about 6 to 12 cycles with a sample-barcoded 5' primer and J-beta primers. TCRdb re-called the 5' RACE reads through MiXCR, storing one row per CDR3 protein. The sample holds some 1 million distinct CDR3 sequences, 35% to 55% seen once. Sample: blood. The receptors were sampled from a woman aged 60 to 75 in good health.

This clonotype was counted a few times. This sequence joins TRBV10-3 and TRBJ2-3; weak D call: TRBD2 (6 bases). The length of the CDR3 is 13 residues. Looked up from germline, CDR1 is ENHRY and CDR2 is SYGVKD. V lost 5 bases, J lost 3 bases, and 9 bases lay in between. As DNA, the CDR3 is TGTGCCATCAGTCTCCGGGAGACAGATACGCAGTATTTT. Its protein product is CAISLRETDTQYF.

The rearrangement links TRBV12-3 or TRBV12-4 to TRBJ2-5; 9 bases line up with TRBD1. The V gene end was trimmed by 5 bases and the J gene end by 4 bases; junction bases not matched to a gene: 8. There are 15 residues in the CDR3. In DNA, the CDR3 is TGTGCCAGCAGTATGCTACAGGGGGCGAGAGAGACCCAGTACTTC. It yields the protein CASSMLQGARETQYF.

This clonotype was counted a few times. The chain links TRBV6-1 to TRBJ2-7, with 7 positions matching TRBD1. CDR1 and CDR2 from the germline V gene are MNHNS and SASEGT. J was trimmed by 4 bases and V by 4 bases; bases with no gene match: 4. The CDR3 runs 13 residues. The CDR3 here is CASSGRQGYEQYF. The CDR3 DNA is TGTGCCAGCAGTGGGCGACAGGGTTACGAGCAGTACTTC.

On this clonotype: The CDR3 ends on some other residue instead of the conserved phenylalanine or tryptophan, so this is likely a read error. The chain links TRBV4-1 to TRBJ2-1, with TRBD2 matching 9 bases. Germline V lookup: CDR1 MGHRA, CDR2 YSYEKL. Trimming removed 2 bases from V and 6 bases from J; junction bases left unmatched: 8. There are 16 residues in the CDR3. CDR3 sequence (DNA): TGCGCCAGCAGCCAACTCCTAGCGGGAAGGTTCAATGAGCAGTTCTTG. Translation: CASSQLLAGRFNEQFL.

The chain couples TRBV4-1 to TRBJ1-1, with D hard to call. This CDR3 contains 14 residues. CDR1 is MGHRA and CDR2 is YSYEKL in the germline V gene. The V end was cut by 0 bases, the J end by 3 bases, with 8 bases between. The CDR3 DNA is TGCGCCAGCAGCCAAGATATAGAAGACACTGAAGCTTTCTTT. Residues: CASSQDIEDTEAFF.

The chain links TRBV27 to TRBJ2-4; tentatively, D is TRBD1 or TRBD2 (7 bases each). This CDR3 comprises 16 residues. The V and J ends lost 5 bases and 0 bases respectively, with 14 bases between them. The germline CDR1 and CDR2 sequences are MNHEY and SMNVEV (reference sequence). CDR3 in amino acids: CASSEAGGGAKNIQYF. The CDR3 nucleotides read TGTGCCAGCAGTGAGGCAGGGGGGGGAGCCAAAAACATTCAGTACTTC.

The chain links TRBV9 to TRBJ2-1; 12 nucleotides match TRBD2. V lost 2 bases, J lost 7 bases, and 10 bases stayed unmatched. Germline loops: CDR1 SGDLS, CDR2 YYNGEE. This CDR3 is built from 17 residues. The DNA for the CDR3 is TGTGCCAGCAGCGTCCTCGAGGGGACTAGCGGGTTTAATGAGCAGTTCTTC. Residues: CASSVLEGTSGFNEQFF. The full variable domain, with the rest looked up from reference TRBV9 and TRBJ2-1, is DSGVTQTPKHLITATGQRVTLRCSPRSGDLSVYWYQQSLDQGLQFLIQYYNGEERAKGNILERFSAQQFPDLHSELNLSSLELGDSALYFCASSVLEGTSGFNEQFFGPGTRLTVL.

The chain is built from TRBV5-6 and TRBJ1-2; possibly TRBD1 for D (5 bases). Germline-derived CDR1 and CDR2 are SGHDT and YYEEEE. This CDR3 has 14 amino acids. V dropped 4 bases and J dropped 6 bases, with 16 bases sitting between them. CDR3 protein: CASSPNRGRDGYTF. The CDR3, as DNA: TGTGCCAGCAGCCCTAATAGGGGCAGAGATGGCTACACCTTC.

The chain links TRBV15 to TRBJ2-3; D is undetermined. Germline values: CDR1 LNHNV, CDR2 YYDKDF (reference sequence). Trimming pared 8 bases from V and 1 base from J, leaving 16 bases between. CDR3 length equals 15 residues. CDR3 in DNA: TGTGCCACCTCACCTTACGGTGGGGGCACAGATACGCAGTATTTT. Translated: CATSPYGGGTDTQYF.

This clonotype was detected only a few times. The gene calls are TRBV6-2 or TRBV6-3 and TRBJ2-5; D not resolved. Germline V gives CDR1 MNHEY, CDR2 SVGEGT. V lost 6 bases to trimming and J lost 4 bases, with 6 bases between them. This CDR3 has 11 amino acids. The CDR3 loop reads CASRERETQYF. The CDR3 bases are TGTGCCAGCAGAGAGAGAGAGACCCAGTACTTC.

The rearrangement joins TRBV5-1 to TRBJ2-2; 11 bases map to TRBD2. Trimming took 0 bases from V and 5 from J; bases not matched to a gene: 3. The CDR3 spans 16 residues. The germline V gene has CDR1 SGHRS and CDR2 YFSETQ. In nucleotides, the CDR3 is TGCGCCAGCAGCTTGGAACTAGCGGGAGATACCGGGGAGCTGTTTTTT. Amino acids: CASSLELAGDTGELFF.

The rearrangement links TRBV4-1 to TRBJ2-5; D perhaps matches TRBD2 (6 bases). The J call may not be correct, given that the DNA end is closer to TRBJ2-7. CDR1 is MGHRA, CDR2 YSYEKL, per germline. The CDR3 is 17 residues long. CDR3 region: CASSQANGGRGIHEQYF. The CDR3 coding sequence is TGCGCCAGCAGCCAAGCGAACGGGGGACGAGGGATCCACGAGCAGTACTTC.